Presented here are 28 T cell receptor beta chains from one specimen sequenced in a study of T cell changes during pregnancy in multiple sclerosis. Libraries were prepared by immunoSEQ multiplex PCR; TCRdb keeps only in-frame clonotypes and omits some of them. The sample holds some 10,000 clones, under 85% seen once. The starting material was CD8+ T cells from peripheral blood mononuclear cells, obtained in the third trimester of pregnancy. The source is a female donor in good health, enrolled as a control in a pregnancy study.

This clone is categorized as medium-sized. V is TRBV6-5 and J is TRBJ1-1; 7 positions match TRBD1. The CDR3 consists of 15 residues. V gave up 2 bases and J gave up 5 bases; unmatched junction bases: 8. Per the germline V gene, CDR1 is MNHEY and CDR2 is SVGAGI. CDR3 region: CASSYTPDRDTEAFF. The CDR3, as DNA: TGTGCCAGCAGTTACACGCCCGACAGGGATACTGAAGCTTTCTTT.

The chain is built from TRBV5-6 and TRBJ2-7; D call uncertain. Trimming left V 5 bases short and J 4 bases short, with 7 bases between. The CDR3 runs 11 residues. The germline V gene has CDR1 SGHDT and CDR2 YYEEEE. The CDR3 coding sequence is TGTGCCAGCAGATCATTGTACGAGCAGTACTTC. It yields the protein CASRSLYEQYF.

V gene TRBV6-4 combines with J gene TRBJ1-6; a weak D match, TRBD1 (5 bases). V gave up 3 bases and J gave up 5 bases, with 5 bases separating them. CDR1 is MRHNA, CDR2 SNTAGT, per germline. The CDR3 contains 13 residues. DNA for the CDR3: TGTGCCAGCAGTGAGGACAATAATTCACCCCTCCACTTT. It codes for CASSEDNNSPLHF.

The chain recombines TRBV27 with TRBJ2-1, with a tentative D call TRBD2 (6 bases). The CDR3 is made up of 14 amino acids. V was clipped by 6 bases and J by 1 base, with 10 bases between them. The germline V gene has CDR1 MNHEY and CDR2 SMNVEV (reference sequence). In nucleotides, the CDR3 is TGTGCCAGCAGGATCGGGAGATCCTACAATGAGCAGTTCTTC. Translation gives CASRIGRSYNEQFF.

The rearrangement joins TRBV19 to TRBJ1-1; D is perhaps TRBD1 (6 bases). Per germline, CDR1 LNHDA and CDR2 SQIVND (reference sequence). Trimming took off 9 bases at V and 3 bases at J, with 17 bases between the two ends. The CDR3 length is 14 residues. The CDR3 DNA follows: TGTGCCAGCCGCGCGTACGAGGGGGACACTGAAGCTTTCTTT. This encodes CASRAYEGDTEAFF.

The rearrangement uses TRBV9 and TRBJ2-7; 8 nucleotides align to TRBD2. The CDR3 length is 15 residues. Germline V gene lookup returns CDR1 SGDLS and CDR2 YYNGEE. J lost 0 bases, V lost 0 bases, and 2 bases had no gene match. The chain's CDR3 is CASSVESGSSYEQYF. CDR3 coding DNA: TGTGCCAGCAGCGTAGAGAGCGGGAGCTCCTACGAGCAGTACTTC.

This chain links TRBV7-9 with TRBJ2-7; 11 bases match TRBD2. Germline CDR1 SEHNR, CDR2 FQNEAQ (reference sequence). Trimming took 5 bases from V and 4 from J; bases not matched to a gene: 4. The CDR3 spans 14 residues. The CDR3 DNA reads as TGTGCCAGCAGCCTTAGCGGGAGGGGTTACGAGCAGTACTTC. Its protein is CASSLSGRGYEQYF.

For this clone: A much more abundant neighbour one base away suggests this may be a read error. The chain's CDR3 is CASSGTSATDTQYF. The CDR3 DNA follows: TGTGCCAGCAGTGGGACTAGCGCCACAGATACGCAGTATTTT. V is TRBV6-1 and J is TRBJ2-3, with TRBD2 matching over 9 bases. The V and J ends lost 4 bases and 2 bases, in that order; junction bases with no gene match: 1. The CDR3 is 14 amino acids. Germline CDR1 MNHNS, CDR2 SASEGT.

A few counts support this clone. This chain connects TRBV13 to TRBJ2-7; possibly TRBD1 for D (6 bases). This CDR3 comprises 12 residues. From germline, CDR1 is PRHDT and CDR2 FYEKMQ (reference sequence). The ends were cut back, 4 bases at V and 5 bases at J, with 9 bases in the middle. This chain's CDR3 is CASSSQGDEQYF. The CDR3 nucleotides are TGTGCCAGCAGCTCACAGGGTGACGAGCAGTACTTC.

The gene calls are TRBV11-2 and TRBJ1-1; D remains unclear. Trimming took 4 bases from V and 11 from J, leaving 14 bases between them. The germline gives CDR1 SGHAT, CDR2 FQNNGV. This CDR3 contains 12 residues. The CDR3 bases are TGTGCCAGCAGCTCAGACCGACGGCGGGCTTTCTTT. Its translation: CASSSDRRRAFF.

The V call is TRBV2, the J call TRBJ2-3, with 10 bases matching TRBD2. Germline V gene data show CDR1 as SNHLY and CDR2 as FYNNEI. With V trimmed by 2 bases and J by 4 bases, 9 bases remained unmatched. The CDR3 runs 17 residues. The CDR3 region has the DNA TGTGCCAGCAGTGAAAAGCGGGGGGGCCTCCCGGCAGATACGCAGTATTTT. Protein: CASSEKRGGLPADTQYF.

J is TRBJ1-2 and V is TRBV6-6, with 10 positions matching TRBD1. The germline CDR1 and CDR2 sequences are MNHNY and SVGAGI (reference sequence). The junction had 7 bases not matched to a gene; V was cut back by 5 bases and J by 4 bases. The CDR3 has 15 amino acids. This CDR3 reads CASSGGQGDVYGYTF. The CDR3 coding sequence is TGTGCCAGCAGTGGAGGACAGGGGGACGTCTATGGCTACACCTTC.

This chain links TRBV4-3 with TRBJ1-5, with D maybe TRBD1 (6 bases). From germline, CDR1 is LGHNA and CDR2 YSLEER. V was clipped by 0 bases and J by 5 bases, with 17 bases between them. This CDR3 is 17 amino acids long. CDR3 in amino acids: CASSQDLATGSYQPQHF. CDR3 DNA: TGCGCCAGCAGCCAAGATCTCGCGACAGGAAGTTATCAGCCCCAGCATTTT.

The CDR3 loop reads CSVGTGQNTEAFF. The CDR3 DNA is TGCAGCGTTGGAACGGGACAGAACACTGAAGCTTTCTTT. The V call is TRBV29-1, the J call TRBJ1-1, with D tentatively TRBD1 (6 bases). Germline V gene data show CDR1 as SQVTM and CDR2 as ANQGSEA. With 4 bases removed from V and 1 base from J, the gap between germline ends came to 10 bases. CDR3 length: 13 residues. Looking up the rest from reference TRBV29-1 and TRBJ1-1 gives the full variable domain: SAVISQKPSRDICQRGTSLTIQCQVDSQVTMMFWYRQQPGQSLTLIATANQGSEATYESGFVIDKFPISRPNLTFSTLTVSNMSPEDSSIYLCSVGTGQNTEAFFGQGTRLTVV.

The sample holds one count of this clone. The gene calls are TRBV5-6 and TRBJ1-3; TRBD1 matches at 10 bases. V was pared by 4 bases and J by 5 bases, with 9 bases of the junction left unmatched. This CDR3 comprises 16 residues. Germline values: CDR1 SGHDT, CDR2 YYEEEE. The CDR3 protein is CASSLWMGQGRNTIYF. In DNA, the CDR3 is TGTGCCAGCAGCCTCTGGATGGGACAGGGGAGAAACACCATATATTTT.

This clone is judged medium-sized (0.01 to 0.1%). In nucleotides, the CDR3 is TGTGCCAGCAGCTTAACCGTAGCAGGCAATCAGCCCCAGCATTTT. It specifies CASSLTVAGNQPQHF. This chain links TRBV7-2 with TRBJ1-5; no definite D call. Germline-derived CDR1 and CDR2 are SGHTA and FQGNSA. With 2 bases removed from V and 2 bases from J, the gap between germline ends came to 10 bases. The CDR3 contains 15 residues.

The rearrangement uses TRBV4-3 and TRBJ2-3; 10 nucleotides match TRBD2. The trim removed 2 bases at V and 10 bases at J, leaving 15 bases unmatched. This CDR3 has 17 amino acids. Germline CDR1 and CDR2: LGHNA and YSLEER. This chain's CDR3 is CASSQTLAGVPGEAQYF. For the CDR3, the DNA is TGCGCCAGCAGCCAAACCCTAGCGGGGGTGCCTGGAGAGGCGCAGTATTTT.

CDR3: CASSSRQGYEQYF. In nucleotides, the CDR3 is TGTGCCAGCAGTAGTCGACAGGGGTACGAGCAGTACTTC. The chain is built from TRBV25-1 and TRBJ2-7; TRBD1 aligns across 8 bases. The CDR3 is 13 amino acids. Germline V gene sequence: CDR1 MGHDK, CDR2 SYGVNS. V dropped 5 bases and J dropped 4; count of bases not matched to a gene: 4.

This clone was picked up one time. DNA of the CDR3: TGTGCCAGCAGTTACAATTATCGGGTATCAGGGACTGAAGCTTTCTTT. It encodes CASSYNYRVSGTEAFF. The chain employs TRBV6-5 and TRBJ1-1; D may be TRBD1 (5 bases). V was pared by 2 bases and J by 5 bases, with 18 bases between. This CDR3 is built from 16 residues. Germline V CDR1 and CDR2: MNHEY, SVGAGI.

The DNA for the CDR3 is TGTGCCAGCAGCCAAGGACTAGCGGGGTCTCAAGAGACCCAGTACTTC. Protein: CASSQGLAGSQETQYF. V usage is TRBV14 and J usage is TRBJ2-5; TRBD2 matches 11 bases. The CDR3 extends over 16 amino acids. Germline lookup yields CDR1 SGHDN and CDR2 FVKESK. The V and J ends lost 1 base and 2 bases, in that order; junction bases with no gene match: 3.

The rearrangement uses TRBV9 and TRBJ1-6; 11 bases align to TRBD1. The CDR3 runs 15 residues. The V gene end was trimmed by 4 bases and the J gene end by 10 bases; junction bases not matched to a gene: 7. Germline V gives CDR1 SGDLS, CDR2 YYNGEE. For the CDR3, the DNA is TGTGCCAGCAGCTTATCGGACAGGGGGCAATCACCCCTCCACTTT. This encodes CASSLSDRGQSPLHF.

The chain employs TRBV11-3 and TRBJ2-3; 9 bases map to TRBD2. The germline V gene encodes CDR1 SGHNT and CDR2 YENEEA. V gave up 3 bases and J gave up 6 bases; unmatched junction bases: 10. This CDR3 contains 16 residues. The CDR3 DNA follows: TGTGCCAGCAGCTTTTTAGGTAACCTAGCGGGGGATACGCAGTATTTT. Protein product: CASSFLGNLAGDTQYF.

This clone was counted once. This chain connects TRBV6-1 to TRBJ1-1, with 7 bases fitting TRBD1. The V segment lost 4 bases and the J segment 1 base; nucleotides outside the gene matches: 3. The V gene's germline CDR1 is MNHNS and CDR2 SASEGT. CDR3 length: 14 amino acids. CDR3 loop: CASSVGQENTEAFF. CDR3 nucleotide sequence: TGTGCCAGCAGTGTAGGACAGGAGAACACTGAAGCTTTCTTT.

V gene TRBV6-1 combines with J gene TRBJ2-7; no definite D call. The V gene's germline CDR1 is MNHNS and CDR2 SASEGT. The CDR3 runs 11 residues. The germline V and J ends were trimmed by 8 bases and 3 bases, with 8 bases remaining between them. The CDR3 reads CASEDSYEQYF. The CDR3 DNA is TGTGCCAGCGAGGATAGCTACGAGCAGTACTTC.

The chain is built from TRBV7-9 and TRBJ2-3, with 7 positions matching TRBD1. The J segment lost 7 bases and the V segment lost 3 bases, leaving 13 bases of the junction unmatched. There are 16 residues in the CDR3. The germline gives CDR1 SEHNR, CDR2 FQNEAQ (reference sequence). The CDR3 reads CASSFPDRERRYTQYF. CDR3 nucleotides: TGTGCCAGCAGCTTCCCCGACAGGGAGCGAAGATATACGCAGTATTTT.

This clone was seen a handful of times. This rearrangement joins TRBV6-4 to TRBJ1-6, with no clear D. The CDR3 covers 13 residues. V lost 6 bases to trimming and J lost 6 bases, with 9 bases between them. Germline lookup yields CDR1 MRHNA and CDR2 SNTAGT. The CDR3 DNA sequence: TGTGCCAGCAGCGATGCGGTTAATTCACCCCTCCACTTT. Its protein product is CASSDAVNSPLHF.

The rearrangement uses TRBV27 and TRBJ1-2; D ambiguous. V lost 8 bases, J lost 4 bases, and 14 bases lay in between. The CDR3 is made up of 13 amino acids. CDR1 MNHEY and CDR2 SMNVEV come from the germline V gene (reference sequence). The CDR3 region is CASSRGRIYGYTF. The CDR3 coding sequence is TGTGCCAGCTCTCGGGGTCGGATCTATGGCTACACCTTC.

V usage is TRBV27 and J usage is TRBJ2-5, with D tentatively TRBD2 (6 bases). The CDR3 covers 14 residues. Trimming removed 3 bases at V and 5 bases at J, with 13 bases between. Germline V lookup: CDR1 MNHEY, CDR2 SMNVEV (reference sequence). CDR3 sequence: CASSFGGEAETQYF. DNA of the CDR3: TGTGCCAGCAGTTTTGGAGGGGAGGCGGAGACCCAGTACTTC.